The text below deals with one TCR beta chain. This specimen belongs to a study of T-cell reconstitution after alpha-beta-depleted transplantation in children. Using unique molecular identifiers, the investigators prepared the TCRbeta library. Each CDR3 protein is one row after TCRdb ran MiXCR on the PCR reads. The sample comprises about 420,000 distinct CDR3 sequences, under 13% of which are singletons, and about 5% rests with the top ten. The junction had 2 bases not matched to a gene; V was cut back by 4 bases and J by 6 bases. In germline, CDR1 is ENHRY, CDR2 SYGVKD. This CDR3 contains 14 residues.

Specimen: PBMCs from the stem cell graft donor, collected from the stem cell graft. This receptor was obtained from a human donor who donated a stem cell graft to a child with acute myeloid leukemia. This rearrangement joins TRBV10-3 to TRBJ2-1; 11 bases fit TRBD2. CDR3 nucleotides: TGTGCCATCAGTGGACTAGCGGGACGCAATGAGCAGTTCTTC. Amino acid sequence: CAISGLAGRNEQFF.